This T cell receptor (beta chain) appears in the sequencing data of a study of T cell repertoires and leukemia-associated antigens. The wider study: Samples yielded roughly 3 to 5.5 million effective reads each, approximately 17 million overall. Findings and limits, study-wide: V, J, VDJ and CDR3 counts did not differ significantly among groups. Expanded clones' antigen specificity and function were not directly tested.

From germline, CDR1 is WSHSY and CDR2 SAAADI. The CDR3 totals 15 residues. J was trimmed by 0 bases and V by 4 bases; bases with no gene match: 0. Without fetal bovine serum, CD3+ T cells were rested overnight. TCRdb re-derived calls from the 5' RACE reads in MiXCR, one entry per CDR3 protein. The data show roughly 12,000 distinct CDR3 sequences, approximately 43% seen once. This clonotype is medium-sized (0.01 to 0.1%) within its sample. Its matching antigen is unknown. Sequenced sample: CD3+ T cells sorted from blood and cultured. The V and J genes are TRBV10-2 and TRBJ2-1; 10 bases map to TRBD2. The TCR was taken from a female donor in good health. The CDR3 region has the DNA TGCGCCAGCAGTGCTAGCGGGAGCTCCTACAATGAGCAGTTCTTC. This codes for CASSASGSSYNEQFF.